A selection of T cell receptor beta chains follows, all from one sample in a study of blood T cell repertoires in COVID-19. Data came from immunoSEQ multiplex PCR; TCRdb stores just in-frame clones and leaves some out. Among under 200,000 clones listed, roughly 82% were seen once. Sequenced material: peripheral blood. These receptors were taken from a woman in her 30s with acute or convalescent COVID-19. Both conserved end residues are part of each CDR3. A D gene is named only where the DNA matches it firmly. Clone size is stated in some rows and not others, as once, few, many or a class when expanded.

v_gene	abundance	j_gene	d_gene	CDR3aa	CDR3nt
TRBV2	NA	TRBJ2-1	TRBD2	CASSGPTSGSSYNEQFF	TGTGCCAGCAGCGGACCGACTAGCGGGAGCTCCTACAATGAGCAGTTCTTC
TRBV7-2	NA	TRBJ1-4	TRBD1	CASSATGGRGEKLFF	TGTGCCAGCAGCGCTACAGGGGGACGGGGTGAAAAACTGTTTTTT
TRBV5-6	NA	TRBJ2-2	NA	CASSSPGLFELFF	TGTGCCAGCAGCTCCCCCGGACTTTTCGAGCTGTTTTTT
TRBV4-3	NA	TRBJ1-2	NA	CASSQYGQGGNYGYTF	TGCGCCAGCAGCCAATATGGGCAGGGAGGGAACTATGGCTACACCTTC
TRBV27	NA	TRBJ2-7	NA	CASSPLETSEAYEQYF	TGTGCCAGCAGTCCCCTGGAGACTAGTGAGGCCTACGAGCAGTACTTC
TRBV7-3	medium-sized	TRBJ1-1	NA	CASSPVPAGRNTEAFF	TGTGCCAGCAGCCCAGTCCCGGCAGGGCGGAACACTGAAGCTTTCTTT
TRBV6-2/TRBV6-3	NA	TRBJ1-1	NA	CASRLSGAPNTEAFF	TGTGCCAGCCGCCTCTCAGGGGCACCGAACACTGAAGCTTTCTTT
TRBV19	NA	TRBJ1-2	NA	CASQPQGSYGYTF	TGTGCCAGCCAGCCGCAGGGAAGCTATGGCTACACCTTC
TRBV12-5	NA	TRBJ2-3	TRBD2	CASGFTVAGAVDTQYF	TGTGCTAGTGGTTTCACTGTAGCGGGAGCGGTAGATACGCAGTATTTT
TRBV7-9	NA	TRBJ1-6	TRBD1	CASSVTGANSPLHF	TGTGCCAGCAGCGTAACAGGGGCTAATTCACCCCTCCACTTT
TRBV27	few	TRBJ1-4	NA	CASRRQRLDEKLFF	TGTGCCAGCAGGCGACAGCGCCTGGATGAAAAACTGTTTTTT
TRBV10-1	many	TRBJ2-7	NA	CASEPPGSRSPPYEQYF	TGCGCCAGCGAACCTCCTGGGAGCCGGAGCCCCCCCTACGAGCAGTACTTC
TRBV28	NA	TRBJ2-2	NA	CASIDTDTGELFF	TGTGCCAGCATCGACACGGACACCGGGGAGCTGTTTTTT
TRBV28	NA	TRBJ1-4	TRBD1	CASSPLQGAQDNEKLFF	TGTGCCAGCAGTCCTCTCCAGGGGGCGCAGGATAATGAAAAACTGTTTTTT
TRBV9	NA	TRBJ2-7	NA	CASSPYDSRYEQYF	TGTGCCAGCAGCCCTTACGACAGTCGCTACGAGCAGTACTTC
TRBV7-2	NA	TRBJ1-2	NA	CASSLKTDYGYTF	TGTGCCAGCAGCTTAAAGACAGACTATGGCTACACCTTC
TRBV7-6	NA	TRBJ2-1	TRBD2	CASTTGTSGVNEQFF	TGTGCCAGCACCACCGGGACTAGCGGGGTGAATGAGCAGTTCTTC
TRBV19	NA	TRBJ1-1	NA	CASSTPISTGTEAFF	TGTGCCAGTAGTACTCCCATATCTACAGGGACTGAAGCTTTCTTT
TRBV25-1	NA	TRBJ1-4	NA	CASEPGPRREKLFF	TGTGCCAGCGAACCCGGTCCAAGGCGGGAAAAACTGTTTTTT
TRBV9	NA	TRBJ2-1	TRBD1	CASSVGQGLVDEQFF	TGTGCCAGCAGCGTAGGACAGGGGCTTGTAGATGAGCAGTTCTTC
TRBV4-3	NA	TRBJ1-4	TRBD1	CASSNTGDNEKLFF	TGCGCCAGCTCCAATACAGGGGACAATGAAAAACTGTTTTTT
TRBV7-2	NA	TRBJ1-3	NA	CASSSPGYTIYF	TGTGCCAGCAGCTCCCCAGGGTACACCATATATTTT
TRBV5-1	NA	TRBJ1-2	NA	CASSLETGTNYGYTF	TGCGCCAGCAGCTTGGAAACAGGTACTAACTATGGCTACACCTTC
TRBV6-5	NA	TRBJ1-6	NA	CARQPGGENSPLHF	TGTGCCAGGCAACCGGGGGGCGAGAATTCACCCCTCCACTTT
TRBV11-3	NA	TRBJ2-2	TRBD2	CASSLVAGEHGELFF	TGTGCCAGCAGCTTAGTGGCGGGAGAGCACGGGGAGCTGTTTTTT
TRBV18	few	TRBJ1-2	TRBD1	CASSPRWTGNEDYGYTF	TGTGCCAGCTCACCACGCTGGACAGGGAACGAGGACTATGGCTACACCTTC
TRBV6-2/TRBV6-3	NA	TRBJ2-1	NA	CASSYRTPFDNEQFF	TGTGCCAGCAGTTACAGGACTCCCTTCGACAATGAGCAGTTCTTC
TRBV28	few	TRBJ1-1	NA	CASSVQLEAFF	TGTGCCAGCAGTGTACAGCTTGAAGCTTTCTTT